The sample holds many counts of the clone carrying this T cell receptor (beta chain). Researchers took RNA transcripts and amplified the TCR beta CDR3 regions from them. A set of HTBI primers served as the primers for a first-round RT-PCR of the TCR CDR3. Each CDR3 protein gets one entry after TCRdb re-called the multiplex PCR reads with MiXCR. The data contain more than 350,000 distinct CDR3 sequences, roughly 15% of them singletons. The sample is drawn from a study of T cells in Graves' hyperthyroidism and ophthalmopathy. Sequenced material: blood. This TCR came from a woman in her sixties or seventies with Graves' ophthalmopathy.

The CDR3 reads CASSAHPSGTGGWNEQFF. The CDR3 DNA is TGCGCCAGCAGTGCACATCCCTCCGGGACAGGGGGCTGGAATGAGCAGTTCTTC. The gene calls are TRBV10-2 and TRBJ2-1; 12 bases are shared with TRBD1. Germline CDR1 WSHSY, CDR2 SAAADI. Trimming removed 4 bases from V and 7 bases from J; junction bases left unmatched: 14. The CDR3 contains 18 residues.